This record covers a single T cell receptor (beta chain). This CDR3 region has 14 residues. Germline CDR1 is SGHRS and CDR2 is YFSETQ. V lost 6 bases and J 10 bases, leaving 22 bases between the germline ends. Only in-frame clones appear in the TCRdb table, and some are missing; sequencing was by immunoSEQ multiplex PCR. The sample has about a million clones, 60% to 85% seen once. The data originate from a study of shared clonotypes between healthy human individuals. A CD45RA+ naive subset and a CD45RA-negative memory subset were split from CD4+ cells. The sequence came from a man aged 18 to 29 in good health. Some clones in this sample may be carry-over from other donors' samples. The material sequenced was memory CD4+ T cells from PBMCs. Specified subset: CD45RA-negative fraction. This sequence joins TRBV5-1 and TRBJ1-2; tentative D call: TRBD1 (5 bases). The CDR3 here is CASMEGTGVFNYTF. The CDR3, as DNA: TGCGCCAGCATGGAAGGGACGGGCGTCTTTAACTACACCTTC.